This T cell receptor beta chain was obtained from a study of blood T cell repertoires in COVID-19. Study summary: Some COVID-19 samples were acute and others convalescent; all came from the United States, Italy and Spain. T cells, B-cell-depleted T cells, or PBMCs provided the cDNA or gDNA that served as material.

Repertoires were generated with immunoSEQ multiplex PCR, while TCRdb's copy carries only in-frame clones and drops some. The sample contains 60,000 or so clones, roughly 70% of which appear only once. Each participant's cohort was designated according to participant-reported clinical history. Exposed participants encountered a COVID-19 case during the 2 weeks preceding study entry. Source material: PBMCs or T cells enriched from blood (not recorded which). This sequence originates from a woman aged 60-75 years who had been exposed to COVID-19.

The CDR3 DNA is TGTGCCACCAGCAGAGGACAGGGTGAAGGCTACACCTTC. Protein sequence: CATSRGQGEGYTF. The rearrangement joins TRBV15 to TRBJ1-2; 7 bases map to TRBD1. The germline V gene encodes CDR1 LNHNV and CDR2 YYDKDF (reference sequence). The CDR3 runs 13 residues. V trimming: 1 base; J trimming: 8 bases; junction bases outside the gene matches: 4. Using reference TRBV15 and TRBJ1-2 for the parts outside the CDR3, the full variable domain is DAMVIQNPRYQVTQFGKPVTLSCSQTLNHNVMYWYQQKSSQAPKLLFHYYDKDFNNEADTPDNFQSRRPNTSFCFLDIRSPGLGDTAMYLCATSRGQGEGYTFGSGTRLTVV.